This T cell receptor (beta chain) was sequenced for a study of PD-L1 blockade in urothelial cancer. Study-wide context: Blood underwent analysis 3 weeks (second dose) and 6 weeks after treatment began.

Time point noted: peripheral blood 6 weeks after treatment start. Enrolled patients showed locally advanced or metastatic urothelial carcinoma. The germline CDR1 and CDR2 sequences are SGDLS and YYNGEE. Trimming pared 4 bases from V and 0 bases from J, leaving 18 bases between. The CDR3 totals 17 residues. The table came from immunoSEQ multiplex PCR; TCRdb's copy has only in-frame clones and leaves some out. The sample contains about 110,000 clones, approximately 90% of which appear only once. This clonotype originated in a man aged 60 to 69 with urothelial cancer. This material consisted of PBMCs, taken around atezolizumab (anti-PD-L1) treatment. The rearrangement joins TRBV9 to TRBJ2-3; possibly TRBD2 for D (5 bases). The CDR3 DNA is TGTGCCAGCAGCCCCCACCGAGGGTCGGGCAGCACAGATACGCAGTATTTT. This translates into CASSPHRGSGSTDTQYF.